This T cell receptor (beta chain) came from a study of blood T cell repertoires in COVID-19. The germline gives CDR1 SGHTA, CDR2 FQGNSA. The CDR3 consists of 13 residues. TCRdb's copy holds only in-frame clones and misses some; the assay was immunoSEQ multiplex PCR. The table lists 450,000 or so clones, 90% of them singletons, with approximately 0.55% in the top ten. Regarding this clone: A read error may account for a junction end that differs from germline.

J is TRBJ2-1 and V is TRBV7-2, with 8 nucleotides matching TRBD2. This receptor was identified in a man aged 18 to 35 who had recovered from COVID-19. Sequenced: PBMCs or T cells enriched from blood (not recorded which). The CDR3 loop is CASNLATGTRKFF. The CDR3 nucleotides are TGTGCCAGCAACTTAGCTACTGGGACTAGAAAGTTCTTC. The full variable domain, in which reference TRBV7-2 and TRBJ2-1 provide the parts outside the CDR3, is GAGVSQSPSNKVTEKGKDVELRCDPISGHTALYWYRQSLGQGLEFLIYFQGNSAPDKSGLPSDRFSAERTGGSVSTLTIQRTQQEDSAVYLCASNLATGTRKFFGPGTRLTVL.